The entry below gives a single TCR beta chain sequence along with its context. The data were obtained in a study of blood T cell repertoires in COVID-19. Study-level background: Nucleic acid was either cDNA or gDNA, and it came from T cells, B-cell-depleted T cells, or PBMCs.

Source study methods: Counts of nucleated cells, estimated from reference gene primer amplification, were obtained. Profiling relied on immunoSEQ multiplex PCR, and the TCRdb table lists in-frame clones only, not all of them. That table furnishes V, J and clone size, whereas the DNA furnished D and trimming. The table includes about 160,000 clones, roughly 84% detected once. The V and J ends lost 6 bases and 6 bases, in that order; junction bases with no gene match: 2. CDR3 length: 12 residues. Germline V gives CDR1 SNHLY, CDR2 FYNNEI. V is TRBV2 and J is TRBJ2-7; 10 bases align to TRBD1. Sequencing was performed on peripheral blood. This clonotype originated in a woman older than 75 with active or convalescent COVID-19. CDR3 residues: CASRGQGSEQYF. The CDR3 DNA follows: TGTGCCAGCAGGGGACAGGGGAGCGAGCAGTACTTC. Full variable domain (missing parts from reference TRBV2 and TRBJ2-7): EPEVTQTPSHQVTQMGQEVILRCVPISNHLYFYWYRQILGQKVEFLVSFYNNEISEKSEIFDDQFSVERPDGSNFTLKIRSTKLEDSAMYFCASRGQGSEQYFGPGTRLTVT.